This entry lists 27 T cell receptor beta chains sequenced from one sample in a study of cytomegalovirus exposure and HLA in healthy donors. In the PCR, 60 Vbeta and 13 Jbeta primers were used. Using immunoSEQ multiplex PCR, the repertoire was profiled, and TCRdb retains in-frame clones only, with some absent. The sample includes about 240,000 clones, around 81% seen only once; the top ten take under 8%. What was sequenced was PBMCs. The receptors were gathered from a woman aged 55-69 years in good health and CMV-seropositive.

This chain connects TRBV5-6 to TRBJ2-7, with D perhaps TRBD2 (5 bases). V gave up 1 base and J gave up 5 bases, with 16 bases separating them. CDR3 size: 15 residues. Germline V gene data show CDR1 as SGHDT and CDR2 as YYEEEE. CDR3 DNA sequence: TGTGCCAGCAGCTTGAGGCTAGCTGGGAAGGACGAGCAGTACTTC. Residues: CASSLRLAGKDEQYF.

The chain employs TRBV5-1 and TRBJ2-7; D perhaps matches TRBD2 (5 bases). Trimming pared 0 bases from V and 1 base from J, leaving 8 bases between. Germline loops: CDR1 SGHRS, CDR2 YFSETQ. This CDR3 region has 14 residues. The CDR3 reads CASSLVATSYEQYF. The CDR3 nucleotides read TGCGCCAGCAGCTTGGTAGCGACTTCCTACGAGCAGTACTTC.

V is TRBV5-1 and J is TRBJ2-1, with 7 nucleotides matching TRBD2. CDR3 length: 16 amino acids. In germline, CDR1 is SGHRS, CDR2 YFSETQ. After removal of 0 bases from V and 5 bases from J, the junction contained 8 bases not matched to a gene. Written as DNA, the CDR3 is TGCGCCAGCAGCTTGGTCGCCAGCGGGATAAACAATGAGCAGTTCTTC. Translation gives CASSLVASGINNEQFF.

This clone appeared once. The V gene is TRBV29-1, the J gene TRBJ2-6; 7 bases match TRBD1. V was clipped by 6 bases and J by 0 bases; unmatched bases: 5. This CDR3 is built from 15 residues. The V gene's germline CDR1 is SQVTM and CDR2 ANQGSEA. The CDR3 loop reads CSVQGVFSGANVLTF. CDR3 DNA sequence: TGCAGCGTGCAGGGGGTCTTCTCTGGGGCCAACGTCCTGACTTTC.

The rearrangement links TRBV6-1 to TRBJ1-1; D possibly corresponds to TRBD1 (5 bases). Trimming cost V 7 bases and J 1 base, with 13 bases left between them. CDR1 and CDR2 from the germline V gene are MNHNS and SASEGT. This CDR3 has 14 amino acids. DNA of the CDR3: TGTGCCAGCACCCTGACAGTATCGAACACTGAAGCTTTCTTT. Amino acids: CASTLTVSNTEAFF.

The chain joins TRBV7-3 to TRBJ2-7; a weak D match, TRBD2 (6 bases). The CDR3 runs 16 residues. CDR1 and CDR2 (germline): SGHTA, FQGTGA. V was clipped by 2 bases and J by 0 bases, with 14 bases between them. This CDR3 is CASSLAFAGSSYEQYF. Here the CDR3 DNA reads TGTGCCAGCAGCTTAGCCTTTGCGGGGAGCTCCTACGAGCAGTACTTC.

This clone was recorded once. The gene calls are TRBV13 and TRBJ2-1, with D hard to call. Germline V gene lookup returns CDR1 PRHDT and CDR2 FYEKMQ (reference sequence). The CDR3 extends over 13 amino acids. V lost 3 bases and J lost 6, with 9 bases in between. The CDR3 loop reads CASSFPAINEQFF. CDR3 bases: TGTGCCAGCAGCTTCCCAGCGATCAATGAGCAGTTCTTC.

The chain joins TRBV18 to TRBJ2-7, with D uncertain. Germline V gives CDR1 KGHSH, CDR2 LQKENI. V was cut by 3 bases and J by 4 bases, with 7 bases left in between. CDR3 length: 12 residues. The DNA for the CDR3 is TGTGCCAGCTCACCGAGGCGGTACGAGCAGTACTTC. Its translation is CASSPRRYEQYF.

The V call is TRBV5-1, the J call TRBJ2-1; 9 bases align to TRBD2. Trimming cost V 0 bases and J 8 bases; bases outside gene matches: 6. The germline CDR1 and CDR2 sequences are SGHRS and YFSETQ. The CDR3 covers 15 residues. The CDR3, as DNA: TGCGCCAGCAGCTTGGATAGCGGGAGTTGGTATGAGCAGTTCTTC. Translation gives CASSLDSGSWYEQFF.

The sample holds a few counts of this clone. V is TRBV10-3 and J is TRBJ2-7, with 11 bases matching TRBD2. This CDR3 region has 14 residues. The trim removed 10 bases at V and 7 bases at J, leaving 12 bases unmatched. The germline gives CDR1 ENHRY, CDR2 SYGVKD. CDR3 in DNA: TGTGCCACCCGACTAACTAGCGGGGGCTCTGAGCAGTACTTC. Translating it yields CATRLTSGGSEQYF.

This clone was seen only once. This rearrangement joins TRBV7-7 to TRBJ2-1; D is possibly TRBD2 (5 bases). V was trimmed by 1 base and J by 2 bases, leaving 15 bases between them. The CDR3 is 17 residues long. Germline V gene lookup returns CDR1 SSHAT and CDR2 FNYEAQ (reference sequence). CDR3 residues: CASSLVSRPGTYNEQFF. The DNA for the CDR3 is TGTGCCAGCAGCTTAGTAAGCCGTCCCGGGACCTACAATGAGCAGTTCTTC. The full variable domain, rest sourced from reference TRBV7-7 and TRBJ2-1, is GAGVSQSPRYKVTKRGQDVTLRCDPISSHATLYWYQQALGQGPEFLTYFNYEAQPDKSGLPSDRFSAERPEGSISTLTIQRTEQRDSAMYRCASSLVSRPGTYNEQFFGPGTRLTVL.

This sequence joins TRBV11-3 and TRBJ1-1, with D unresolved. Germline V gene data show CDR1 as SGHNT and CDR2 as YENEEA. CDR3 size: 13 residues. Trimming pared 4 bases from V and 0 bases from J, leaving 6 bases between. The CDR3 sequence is CASSSYMNTEAFF. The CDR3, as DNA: TGTGCCAGCAGCTCTTACATGAACACTGAAGCTTTCTTT.

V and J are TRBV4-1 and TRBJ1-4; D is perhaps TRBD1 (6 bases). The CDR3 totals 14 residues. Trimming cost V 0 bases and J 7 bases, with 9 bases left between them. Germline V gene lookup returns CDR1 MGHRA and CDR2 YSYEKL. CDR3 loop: CASSQEGTLEKLFF. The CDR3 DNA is TGCGCCAGCAGCCAAGAGGGGACACTTGAAAAACTGTTTTTT.

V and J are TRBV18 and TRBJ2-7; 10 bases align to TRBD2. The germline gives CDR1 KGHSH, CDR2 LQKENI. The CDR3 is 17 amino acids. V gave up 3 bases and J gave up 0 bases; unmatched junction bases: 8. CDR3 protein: CASSPVSGRTSSYEQYF. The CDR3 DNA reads TGTGCCAGCTCACCGGTTAGCGGGAGGACAAGCTCCTACGAGCAGTACTTC.

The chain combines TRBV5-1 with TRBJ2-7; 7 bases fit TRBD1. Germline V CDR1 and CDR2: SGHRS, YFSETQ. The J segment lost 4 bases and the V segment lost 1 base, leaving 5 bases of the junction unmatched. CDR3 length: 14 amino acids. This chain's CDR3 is CASSLMGQTYEQYF. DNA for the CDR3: TGCGCCAGCAGCTTGATGGGACAGACATACGAGCAGTACTTC. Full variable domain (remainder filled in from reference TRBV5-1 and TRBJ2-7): KAGVTQTPRYLIKTRGQQVTLSCSPISGHRSVSWYQQTPGQGLQFLFEYFSETQRNKGNFPGRFSGRQFSNSRSEMNVSTLELGDSALYLCASSLMGQTYEQYFGPGTRLTVT.

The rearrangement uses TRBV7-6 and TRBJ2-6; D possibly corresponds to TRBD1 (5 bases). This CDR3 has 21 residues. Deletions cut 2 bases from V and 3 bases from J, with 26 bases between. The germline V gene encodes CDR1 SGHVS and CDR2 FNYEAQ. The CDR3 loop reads CASSLRQVGIGAQSGANVLTF. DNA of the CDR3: TGTGCCAGCAGCTTAAGGCAGGTTGGAATTGGGGCCCAAAGTGGGGCCAACGTCCTGACTTTC.

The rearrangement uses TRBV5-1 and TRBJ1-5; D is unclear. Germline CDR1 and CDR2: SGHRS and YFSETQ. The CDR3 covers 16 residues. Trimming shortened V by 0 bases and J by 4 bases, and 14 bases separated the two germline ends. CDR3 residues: CASSLAGKRSNQPQHF. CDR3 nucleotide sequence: TGCGCCAGCAGCTTGGCCGGGAAAAGGTCGAATCAGCCCCAGCATTTT.

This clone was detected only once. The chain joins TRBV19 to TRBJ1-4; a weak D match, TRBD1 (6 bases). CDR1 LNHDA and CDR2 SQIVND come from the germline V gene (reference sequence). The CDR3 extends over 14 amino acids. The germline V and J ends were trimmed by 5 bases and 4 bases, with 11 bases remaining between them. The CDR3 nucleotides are TGTGCCAGTAGTTTGGACAGCAATAATGAAAAACTGTTTTTT. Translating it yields CASSLDSNNEKLFF. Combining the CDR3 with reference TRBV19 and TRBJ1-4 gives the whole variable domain DGGITQSPKYLFRKEGQNVTLSCEQNLNHDAMYWYRQDPGQGLRLIYYSQIVNDFQKGDIAEGYSVSREKKESFPLTVTSAQKNPTAFYLCASSLDSNNEKLFFGSGTQLSVL.

CDR3 sequence: CASNPGQGGYGYTF. The CDR3 nucleotides are TGTGCCAGCAACCCTGGGCAGGGAGGCTATGGCTACACCTTC. The rearrangement joins TRBV5-6 to TRBJ1-2, with D possibly TRBD1 on 5 matching bases. The CDR3 runs to 14 residues. V was cut by 6 bases and J by 4 bases, with 16 bases left in between. Per the germline V gene, CDR1 is SGHDT and CDR2 is YYEEEE.

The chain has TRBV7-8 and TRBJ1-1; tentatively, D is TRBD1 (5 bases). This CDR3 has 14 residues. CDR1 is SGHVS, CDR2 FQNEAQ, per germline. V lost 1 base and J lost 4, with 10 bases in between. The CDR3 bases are TGTGCCAGCAGCTTAGTGGGGGGAGGCACTGAAGCTTTCTTT. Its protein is CASSLVGGGTEAFF. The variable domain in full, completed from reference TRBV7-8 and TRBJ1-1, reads GAGVSQSPRYKVAKRGQDVALRCDPISGHVSLFWYQQALGQGPEFLTYFQNEAQLDKSGLPSDRFFAERPEGSVSTLKIQRTQQEDSAVYLCASSLVGGGTEAFFGQGTRLTVV.

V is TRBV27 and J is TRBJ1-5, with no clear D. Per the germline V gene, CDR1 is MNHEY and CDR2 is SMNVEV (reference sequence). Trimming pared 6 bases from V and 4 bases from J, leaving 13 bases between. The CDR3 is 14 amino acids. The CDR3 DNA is TGTGCCAGCAGCTTCCGAGGCCAAAATCAGCCCCAGCATTTT. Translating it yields CASSFRGQNQPQHF.

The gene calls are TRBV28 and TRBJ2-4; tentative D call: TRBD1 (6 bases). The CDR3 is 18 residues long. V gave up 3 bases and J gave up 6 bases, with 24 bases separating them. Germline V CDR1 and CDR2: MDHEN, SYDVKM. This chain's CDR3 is CASSLFGVGMGQVNIQYF. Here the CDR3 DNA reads TGTGCCAGCAGTTTGTTCGGAGTCGGGATGGGACAAGTAAACATTCAGTACTTC.

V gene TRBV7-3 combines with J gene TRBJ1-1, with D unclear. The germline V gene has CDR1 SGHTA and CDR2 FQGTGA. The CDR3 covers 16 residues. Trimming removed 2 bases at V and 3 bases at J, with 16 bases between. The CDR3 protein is CASSLSGNPFYTEAFF. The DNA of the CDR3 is TGTGCCAGCAGCTTATCCGGTAACCCATTTTACACTGAAGCTTTCTTT.

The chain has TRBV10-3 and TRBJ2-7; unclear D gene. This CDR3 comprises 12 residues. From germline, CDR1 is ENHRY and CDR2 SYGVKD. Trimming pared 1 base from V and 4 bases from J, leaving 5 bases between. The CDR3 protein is CAISEFQYEQYF. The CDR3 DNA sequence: TGTGCCATCAGTGAGTTTCAGTACGAGCAGTACTTC.

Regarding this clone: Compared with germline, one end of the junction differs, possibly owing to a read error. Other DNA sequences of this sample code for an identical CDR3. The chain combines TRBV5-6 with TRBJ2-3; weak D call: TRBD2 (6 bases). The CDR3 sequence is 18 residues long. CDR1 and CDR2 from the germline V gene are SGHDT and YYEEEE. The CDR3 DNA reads TGCGCCAGCAGCTTGGCCCTGGAGGAGGGTGCGGGCACAGATACGCAGTATTTT. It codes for CASSLALEEGAGTDTQYF.

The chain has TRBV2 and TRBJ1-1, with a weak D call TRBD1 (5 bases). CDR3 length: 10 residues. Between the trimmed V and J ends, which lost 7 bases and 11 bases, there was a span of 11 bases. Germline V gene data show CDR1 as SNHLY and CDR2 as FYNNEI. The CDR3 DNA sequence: TGTGCCAGCACGGGACTTCAGGCTTTCTTT. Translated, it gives CASTGLQAFF.

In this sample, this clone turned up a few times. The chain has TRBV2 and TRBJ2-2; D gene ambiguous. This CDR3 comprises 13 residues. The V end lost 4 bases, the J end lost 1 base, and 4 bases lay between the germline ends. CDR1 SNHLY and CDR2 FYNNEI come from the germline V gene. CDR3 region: CASSGENTGELFF. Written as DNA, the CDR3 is TGTGCCAGCAGTGGAGAGAACACCGGGGAGCTGTTTTTT.